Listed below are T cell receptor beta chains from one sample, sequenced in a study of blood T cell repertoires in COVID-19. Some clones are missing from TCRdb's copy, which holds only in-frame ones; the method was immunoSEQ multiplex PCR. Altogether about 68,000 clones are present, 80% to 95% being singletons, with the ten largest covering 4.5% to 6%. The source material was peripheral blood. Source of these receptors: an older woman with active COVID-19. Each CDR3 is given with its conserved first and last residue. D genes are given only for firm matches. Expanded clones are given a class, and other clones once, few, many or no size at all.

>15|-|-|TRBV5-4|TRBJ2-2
CASSRRTDNTGELFF
TGTGCCAGCAGCCGGCGGACAGACAACACCGGGGAGCTGTTTTTT
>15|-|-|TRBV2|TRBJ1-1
CASRSNRVRNTEAFF
TGTGCCAGCAGATCAAACAGGGTTCGAAACACTGAAGCTTTCTTT
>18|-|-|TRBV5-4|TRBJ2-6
CASSLVVGGVSGANVLTF
TGTGCCAGCAGCTTGGTCGTCGGCGGTGTCTCTGGGGCCAACGTCCTGACTTTC
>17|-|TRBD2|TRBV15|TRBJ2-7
CATSRGASGRAFYEQYF
TGTGCCACCAGCAGAGGGGCTAGCGGGAGGGCCTTCTACGAGCAGTACTTC
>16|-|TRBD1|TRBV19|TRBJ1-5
CASSSAGTGFNQPQHF
TGTGCCAGTAGTAGCGCCGGGACAGGCTTTAATCAGCCCCAGCATTTT
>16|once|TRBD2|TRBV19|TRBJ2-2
CASSTLKRERTGELFF
TGTGCCAGTAGTACCCTTAAGCGGGAGAGGACCGGGGAGCTGTTTTTT
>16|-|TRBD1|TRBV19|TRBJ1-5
CASSPLDRAVHQPQHF
TGTGCCAGTAGTCCTCTCGACAGGGCGGTCCATCAGCCCCAGCATTTT
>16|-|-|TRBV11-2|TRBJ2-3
CASRTPGGGLTDTQYF
TGTGCCAGCAGGACTCCTGGGGGGGGCTTAACAGATACGCAGTATTTT
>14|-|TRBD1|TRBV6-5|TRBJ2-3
CARRTGRGADTQYF
TGTGCCCGACGGACAGGAAGGGGCGCAGATACGCAGTATTTT
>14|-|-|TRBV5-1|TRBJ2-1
CASSLDGGTNEQFF
TGCGCCAGCAGCTTGGACGGTGGTACTAATGAGCAGTTCTTC
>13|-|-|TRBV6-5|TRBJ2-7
CASKEARTYEQYF
TGTGCCAGCAAGGAGGCTAGGACCTACGAGCAGTACTTC
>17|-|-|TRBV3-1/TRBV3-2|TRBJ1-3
CASSHVNYNPSGNTIYF
TGTGCCAGCAGCCACGTAAACTATAACCCTTCTGGAAACACCATATATTTT